A selection of T cell receptor beta chains follows, all from one sample in a study of immune cell composition in non-small cell lung cancer. Produced via immunoSEQ multiplex PCR; TCRdb's table is partial and in-frame only. The repertoire includes 3,000 to 3,500 clones, around 67% of them detected once, and 25% to 30% sits in the top ten. The sequenced material came from non-adjacent lung tissue. All receptors come from a human donor with non-small cell lung cancer. Each CDR3 is given with its conserved first and last residue. Fields, in order: CDR3 DNA, CDR3 protein, D gene, clone size, J gene, V gene. The D gene is left open where the match is weak. Size values are once, few and many counts, or a class for expanded clones, and some rows have none.

CDR3 DNA: TGTGCCAGCAGCCCCAGCGGATCCACAGATACGCAGTATTTT; CDR3 protein: CASSPSGSTDTQYF; D gene: NA; clone size: NA; J gene: TRBJ2-3; V gene: TRBV11-3
CDR3 DNA: TGTGCCAGCAGTGAAGGGTGGGGACTGTACTACGAGCAGTACTTC; CDR3 protein: CASSEGWGLYYEQYF; D gene: NA; clone size: few; J gene: TRBJ2-7; V gene: TRBV6-1
CDR3 DNA: TGTGCCAGCAGCAGATTTGGAGGGACTGAAGCTTTCTTT; CDR3 protein: CASSRFGGTEAFF; D gene: NA; clone size: NA; J gene: TRBJ1-1; V gene: TRBV5-5
CDR3 DNA: TGTGCCAGCAGTCCCGACCGGAGGCAGCCCCAGCATTTT; CDR3 protein: CASSPDRRQPQHF; D gene: NA; clone size: NA; J gene: TRBJ1-5; V gene: TRBV28
CDR3 DNA: TGTGCCAGTAGTACACGGACTAGCGGGATCAATGAGCAGTTCTTC; CDR3 protein: CASSTRTSGINEQFF; D gene: TRBD2; clone size: NA; J gene: TRBJ2-1; V gene: TRBV19
CDR3 DNA: TGCGCCAGCAGAATACAGGGGAACACTGAAGCTTTCTTT; CDR3 protein: CASRIQGNTEAFF; D gene: NA; clone size: NA; J gene: TRBJ1-1; V gene: TRBV5-1
CDR3 DNA: TGTGCCAGCAGCGGCACCGGGACAGGTCAGCCCCAGCATTTT; CDR3 protein: CASSGTGTGQPQHF; D gene: TRBD1; clone size: few; J gene: TRBJ1-5; V gene: TRBV9
CDR3 DNA: TGCGCCAGCAGTTCTAGCAGTAGCACAGATACGCAGTATTTT; CDR3 protein: CASSSSSSTDTQYF; D gene: NA; clone size: NA; J gene: TRBJ2-3; V gene: TRBV5-1
CDR3 DNA: TGTGCCAGTAGTCCCGGGACTAGCGGGGGGATCTACAATGAGCAGTTCTTC; CDR3 protein: CASSPGTSGGIYNEQFF; D gene: TRBD2; clone size: NA; J gene: TRBJ2-1; V gene: TRBV19
CDR3 DNA: TGTGCCAGCAGTTTGGGCACTAGCGTAAGGAGCACCGGGGAGCTGTTTTTT; CDR3 protein: CASSLGTSVRSTGELFF; D gene: TRBD2; clone size: NA; J gene: TRBJ2-2; V gene: TRBV27
CDR3 DNA: TGTGCCAGCGCGGGATACGGAAACACCATATATTTT; CDR3 protein: CASAGYGNTIYF; D gene: NA; clone size: NA; J gene: TRBJ1-3; V gene: TRBV7-9
CDR3 DNA: TGTGCCAGCTCTACAGACGGCACAGATACGCAGTATTTT; CDR3 protein: CASSTDGTDTQYF; D gene: NA; clone size: NA; J gene: TRBJ2-3; V gene: TRBV6-6
CDR3 DNA: TGCGCCAGCAGCTTGGGACAGGTCCTGAACACCGGGGAGCTGTTTTTT; CDR3 protein: CASSLGQVLNTGELFF; D gene: NA; clone size: few; J gene: TRBJ2-2; V gene: TRBV5-1
CDR3 DNA: TGTGCCAGCAGTGCAAACTATGGCTACACCTTC; CDR3 protein: CASSANYGYTF; D gene: NA; clone size: NA; J gene: TRBJ1-2; V gene: TRBV2
CDR3 DNA: TGTGCCAGCAGCACTTCTAGCGGGGGCACCGGGGAGCTGTTTTTT; CDR3 protein: CASSTSSGGTGELFF; D gene: TRBD2; clone size: once; J gene: TRBJ2-2; V gene: TRBV7-3
CDR3 DNA: TGTGCCAGCAGCCAACAAAGGGGTGGATTCGCTGAAGCTTTCTTT; CDR3 protein: CASSQQRGGFAEAFF; D gene: NA; clone size: NA; J gene: TRBJ1-1; V gene: TRBV14
CDR3 DNA: TGCGCCAGCAGCTTAGGACAGCAAGAGACCCAGTACTTC; CDR3 protein: CASSLGQQETQYF; D gene: NA; clone size: NA; J gene: TRBJ2-5; V gene: TRBV5-1
CDR3 DNA: TGCAGCGTTGGAACCGAGGGCAGTGTCGATGGCTACACCTTC; CDR3 protein: CSVGTEGSVDGYTF; D gene: NA; clone size: few; J gene: TRBJ1-2; V gene: TRBV29-1
CDR3 DNA: TGCAGCGTTGAAGGGACTTCCTATGGCTACACCTTC; CDR3 protein: CSVEGTSYGYTF; D gene: NA; clone size: NA; J gene: TRBJ1-2; V gene: TRBV29-1
CDR3 DNA: TGTGCCAGCAGCCTGCGACAGGGCCCTAATGAAAAACTGTTTTTT; CDR3 protein: CASSLRQGPNEKLFF; D gene: TRBD1; clone size: NA; J gene: TRBJ1-4; V gene: TRBV9
CDR3 DNA: TGTGCCAGCAGCTTACGGGGGGAAGACGACGAGCAGTACTTC; CDR3 protein: CASSLRGEDDEQYF; D gene: TRBD2; clone size: NA; J gene: TRBJ2-7; V gene: TRBV7-9
CDR3 DNA: TGTGCCAGCAGTGCCGGGACAGCGAACACCGGGGAGCTGTTTTTT; CDR3 protein: CASSAGTANTGELFF; D gene: TRBD1; clone size: NA; J gene: TRBJ2-2; V gene: TRBV6-4
CDR3 DNA: TGTGCCAGCAGTTCCCCCGGGACAGCTAGTTCACCCCTCCACTTT; CDR3 protein: CASSSPGTASSPLHF; D gene: TRBD1; clone size: NA; J gene: TRBJ1-6; V gene: TRBV6-5
CDR3 DNA: TGTGCCAGCAGCGATGGGACAGGGGGCGCCTACGAGCAGTACTTC; CDR3 protein: CASSDGTGGAYEQYF; D gene: TRBD1; clone size: few; J gene: TRBJ2-7; V gene: TRBV9
CDR3 DNA: TGTGCCATCGCCTCGACAGGGGTGGAAGGAGAGACCCAGTACTTC; CDR3 protein: CAIASTGVEGETQYF; D gene: TRBD1; clone size: NA; J gene: TRBJ2-5; V gene: TRBV10-3
CDR3 DNA: TGTGCCAGCAGCAACCCCGATCGGGGGGACGGTTCACCCCTCCACTTT; CDR3 protein: CASSNPDRGDGSPLHF; D gene: NA; clone size: NA; J gene: TRBJ1-6; V gene: TRBV9
CDR3 DNA: TGTGCCAGCACCCGCGGCAGAGGCAATGAGCAGTTCTTC; CDR3 protein: CASTRGRGNEQFF; D gene: NA; clone size: few; J gene: TRBJ2-1; V gene: TRBV7-2
CDR3 DNA: TGTGCCAGCAGCTTCGGCCAGGGCTCCTACAATGAGCAGTTCTTC; CDR3 protein: CASSFGQGSYNEQFF; D gene: NA; clone size: NA; J gene: TRBJ2-1; V gene: TRBV7-9
CDR3 DNA: TGCGCCAGCAGCCAAGATCCACTAGCGGGGTACGAGCAGTACTTC; CDR3 protein: CASSQDPLAGYEQYF; D gene: TRBD2; clone size: once; J gene: TRBJ2-7; V gene: TRBV4-3
CDR3 DNA: TGTGCCAGCAGTTTATGGGGGGATGAAAAACTGTTTTTT; CDR3 protein: CASSLWGDEKLFF; D gene: NA; clone size: few; J gene: TRBJ1-4; V gene: TRBV27
CDR3 DNA: TGTGCCAGCAGCTTATCGCAGGGGGTTCAGCCCCAGCATTTT; CDR3 protein: CASSLSQGVQPQHF; D gene: TRBD1; clone size: NA; J gene: TRBJ1-5; V gene: TRBV7-8
CDR3 DNA: TGTGCCAGCAGTTTGGGGGACATGAGGTTGAATTCACCCCTCCACTTT; CDR3 protein: CASSLGDMRLNSPLHF; D gene: NA; clone size: NA; J gene: TRBJ1-6; V gene: TRBV28
CDR3 DNA: TGCAGCGTCGGAGGGACTGAAGCTTTCTTT; CDR3 protein: CSVGGTEAFF; D gene: NA; clone size: NA; J gene: TRBJ1-1; V gene: TRBV29-1
CDR3 DNA: TGTGCCAGCAGCTTAACGGTCTCGGAGACAGGGTCTGGCTACACCTTC; CDR3 protein: CASSLTVSETGSGYTF; D gene: TRBD1; clone size: NA; J gene: TRBJ1-2; V gene: TRBV7-3